This T cell receptor beta chain was sequenced during a study of OX40 agonist ivuxolimab in advanced cancers. Study overall: Ivuxolimab was administered intravenously to patients at 0.01 to 10 mg/kg every 2 weeks. Study-level findings and limits: Expanded clones were, on average, more numerous in CD8+ T cells than in CD4+.

Sequencing was performed with immunoSEQ multiplex PCR; in TCRdb, only in-frame clones are kept and a portion is missing. The sample lists 65,000 to 90,000 clones; 84% were seen once. Concerning this clone itself: Its antigen is currently unknown.

Germline V gene lookup returns CDR1 MGHDK and CDR2 SYGVNS. The CDR3 runs to 16 residues. The V gene end was trimmed by 5 bases and the J gene end by 5 bases; junction bases not matched to a gene: 11. The sequence was obtained from an adult with an advanced solid tumor such as melanoma, head and neck, liver or kidney cancer. V usage is TRBV25-1 and J usage is TRBJ1-4; 7 positions match TRBD1. Here the sequenced sample was CD4+ or CD8+ T cells sorted from blood, taken in a trial of the OX40 agonist ivuxolimab. The CDR3 nucleotides are TGTGCCAGCAGTCGAGAGGGGGCAGGGTTGAATGAAAAACTGTTTTTT. It yields the protein CASSREGAGLNEKLFF.